This TCR beta chain is drawn from a study of blood T cell repertoires in COVID-19. Between the trimmed V and J ends, which lost 5 bases and 7 bases, there was a span of 8 bases. The CDR3 loop spans 11 amino acids. Germline CDR1 is MDHEN and CDR2 is SYDVKM. TCRdb's copy holds only in-frame clones and misses some; the assay was immunoSEQ multiplex PCR. The sample shows hundreds of thousands of clones, almost 85% of them seen only once. This clonotype was obtained from a man aged 50 to 59 with active or convalescent COVID-19. The V call is TRBV28, the J call TRBJ1-2; D is ambiguous. Sequenced input: peripheral blood. This CDR3 is CASSGPSGYTF. In DNA, the CDR3 is TGTGCCAGCAGTGGGCCAAGTGGCTACACCTTC.